The present T cell receptor (beta chain) was sequenced within a study of blood T cell repertoires in COVID-19. The germline V gene has CDR1 LNHNV and CDR2 YYDKDF (reference sequence). The V and J ends lost 3 bases and 8 bases, in that order; junction bases with no gene match: 9. The CDR3 sequence is 14 residues long. The repertoire was sequenced with immunoSEQ multiplex PCR; TCRdb's copy has only in-frame clones and lacks some. Among about 160,000 clones listed, roughly 85% were seen once. The TCR sequence derives from a man aged 35 to 55 with acute or convalescent COVID-19. The chain employs TRBV15 and TRBJ1-1; 7 bases are a match to TRBD1. The sequenced sample was peripheral blood. The CDR3 DNA reads as TGTGCCACCAGCAGGACCCCGGCGGACAGGGAAGCTTTCTTT. Its protein is CATSRTPADREAFF.